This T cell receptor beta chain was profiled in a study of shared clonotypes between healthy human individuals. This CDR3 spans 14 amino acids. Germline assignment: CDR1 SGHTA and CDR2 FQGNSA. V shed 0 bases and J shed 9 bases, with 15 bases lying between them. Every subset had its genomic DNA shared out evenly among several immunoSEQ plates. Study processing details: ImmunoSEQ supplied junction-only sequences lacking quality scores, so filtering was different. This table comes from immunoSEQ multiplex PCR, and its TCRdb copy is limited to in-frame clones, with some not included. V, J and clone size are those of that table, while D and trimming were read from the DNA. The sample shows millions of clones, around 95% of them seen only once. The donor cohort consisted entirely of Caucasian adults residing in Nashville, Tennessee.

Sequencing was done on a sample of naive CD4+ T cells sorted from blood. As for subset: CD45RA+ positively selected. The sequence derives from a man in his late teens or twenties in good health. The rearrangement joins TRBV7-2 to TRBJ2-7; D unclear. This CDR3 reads CASSLAGSSLRQYF. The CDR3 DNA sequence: TGTGCCAGCAGCTTAGCGGGTTCCTCCCTACGGCAGTACTTC.